The entry below gives a single T cell receptor beta chain sequence along with its context. These data come from a study of cytomegalovirus exposure and HLA in healthy donors. CDR3 size: 14 residues. From germline, CDR1 is MNHNY and CDR2 SVGAGI (reference sequence). Trimming removed 6 bases from V and 13 bases from J; junction bases left unmatched: 13. In the PCR, 60 Vbeta and 13 Jbeta primers were used. Methods used by the authors: Counted up in a later analysis, unique TCR beta chains came to about 80 million, with around 10 million shared. Assay used: immunoSEQ multiplex PCR; TCRdb lists only in-frame clones, some missing. V, J and clone size derive from that table, while D and trimming were established from the DNA sequence. The sample yields some 130,000 clones, 80% seen once.

The sequenced material came from PBMCs. V usage is TRBV6-6 and J usage is TRBJ2-1; 9 bases are shared with TRBD1. The TCR was taken from a woman between 40 and 50 years old in good health and CMV-seronegative. The CDR3 DNA is TGTGCCAGCAGGCCGACAGGGGGTTCGTTAGGTCAGTTCTTC. Protein product: CASRPTGGSLGQFF.